Below, one T cell receptor (beta chain) is given with its context. Its antigen is unidentified. A much larger clone sits a single nucleotide away, making a read error possible. The data were taken from a study of early T cells in non-severe SARS-CoV-2 infection. About the research overall: Sequenced material consisted of bulk RNA (from unsorted whole blood), and chains were unpaired. Study-wide findings and caveats: Matches to VDJdb favored anti-spike CD8 responses and missed private and CD4 specificities.

In the library, individual cDNA molecules carried attached unique molecular identifiers. From the 5' RACE reads, TCRdb called clonotypes with MiXCR, one entry per CDR3 protein. The sample carries about 71,000 distinct CDR3 sequences, 12% recorded once. The V end was cut by 2 bases, the J end by 2 bases, with 15 bases between. Looked up from germline, CDR1 is SGHAT and CDR2 is FQNNGV. The CDR3 sequence is 17 residues long. This TCR was sampled from an adult who was a healthcare worker with PCR-confirmed SARS-CoV-2 infection or an uninfected control (not recorded which). The sample was whole blood, taken at baseline. The gene calls are TRBV11-2 and TRBJ2-2; D may match TRBD1 or TRBD2 (5 bases each). CDR3 loop: CASSLRGRTSNTGELFF. CDR3 in DNA: TGTGCCAGCAGCTTAAGGGGAAGGACTTCAAACACCGGGGAGCTGTTTTTT.